What follows are 13 T cell receptor beta chains derived from one specimen sequenced in a study of post-analysis software for immune sequencing data. Study-level results: Relative to controls, patients had about 5 TRBV segments at higher frequency, with TRBV5-6, TRBV5-1 and TRBV20-1 among these.

No antigens are known for them. The authors incorporated unique molecular identifiers into the TCR beta cDNA libraries. TCRdb called the PCR reads again in MiXCR, with one record for every CDR3 protein. Among 450,000 or so distinct CDR3 sequences listed, roughly 45% were seen once. Sequencing input: blood. The receptors shown here come from a girl between 5 and 17 years old with multiple sclerosis.

This clonotype was detected only a few times. The rearrangement uses TRBV10-3 and TRBJ2-7; the match to TRBD2 covers 12 bases. The germline CDR1 and CDR2 sequences are ENHRY and SYGVKD. V lost 8 bases, J lost 4 bases, and 6 bases stayed unmatched. The CDR3 contains 14 residues. The CDR3 protein is CAIGTSGLRYEQYF. CDR3 nucleotides: TGTGCCATCGGGACTAGCGGGTTAAGGTACGAGCAGTACTTC.

This chain connects TRBV7-3 to TRBJ2-5; 7 bases fit TRBD2. In germline, CDR1 is SGHTA, CDR2 FQGTGA. V shed 5 bases and J 5 bases; nucleotides not matched to a gene: 5. This CDR3 has 13 residues. DNA of the CDR3: TGTGCCAGCAGCCCCAGCGGGATCGAGACCCAGTACTTC. Encoded protein: CASSPSGIETQYF.

This chain links TRBV7-8 with TRBJ2-1, with 7 bases identical to TRBD2. The CDR3 has 13 amino acids. The germline gives CDR1 SGHVS, CDR2 FQNEAQ. Trimming cost V 7 bases and J 3 bases; bases outside gene matches: 3. CDR3 sequence reads: CASMGGNYNEQFF. In DNA, the CDR3 is TGTGCCAGCATGGGAGGGAACTACAATGAGCAGTTCTTC.

This clonotype was counted between two and nine times. The chain carries TRBV7-8 and TRBJ2-6; D unclear. V gave up 3 bases and J gave up 0 bases, with 15 bases separating them. CDR3 length: 18 amino acids. In germline, CDR1 is SGHVS, CDR2 FQNEAQ. The DNA for the CDR3 is TGTGCCAGCAGCTTGGGCAGGTTCCTGATCTCTGGGGCCAACGTCCTGACTTTC. Protein product: CASSLGRFLISGANVLTF.

Here the CDR3 reads CASRRLAHSGANVLTF. CDR3 coding DNA: TGTGCCAGCAGACGACTAGCGCACTCTGGGGCCAACGTCCTGACTTTC. The V gene is TRBV6-5, the J gene TRBJ2-6; TRBD2 matches at 8 bases. Looked up from germline, CDR1 is MNHEY and CDR2 is SVGAGI. V trimming: 6 bases; J trimming: 0 bases; junction bases outside the gene matches: 4. The CDR3 is 16 residues long.

V is TRBV6-2 or TRBV6-3 and J is TRBJ2-5; D gene uncertain. With 7 bases removed from V and 2 bases from J, the gap between germline ends came to 8 bases. Germline V gene sequence: CDR1 MNHEY, CDR2 SVGEGT. The CDR3 runs to 12 residues. DNA of the CDR3: TGTGCCAGCACCCTACCGCAAGAGACCCAGTACTTC. Amino acid sequence: CASTLPQETQYF.

This clonotype was observed a few times. The chain uses TRBV6-1 and TRBJ2-5; 8 bases map to TRBD1. This CDR3 spans 18 amino acids. J gave up 5 bases and V 1 base, and 15 bases lay outside the gene matches. The germline gives CDR1 MNHNS, CDR2 SASEGT. The CDR3 spells CASSEGRTGSRGTETQYF. The DNA of the CDR3 is TGTGCCAGCAGTGAAGGGAGGACAGGGAGCCGGGGAACGGAGACCCAGTACTTC.

The CDR3 nucleotides read TGTGCTGCCCACGGTAGCGGCCCCTACGAGCAGTACTTC. This codes for CAAHGSGPYEQYF. The chain is built from TRBV28 and TRBJ2-7; D possibly corresponds to TRBD2 (6 bases). Germline CDR1 reads MDHEN; CDR2 reads SYDVKM. This CDR3 spans 13 amino acids.

This clonotype has more than one count but fewer than ten. This chain joins TRBV20-1 and TRBJ2-5, with TRBD1 as a possible D gene (6 bases). Trimming stripped 7 bases from V and 5 bases from J, with 20 bases between. CDR3 length: 14 amino acids. Germline V gene sequence: CDR1 DFQATT, CDR2 SNEGSKA (reference sequence). DNA for the CDR3: TGCAGTGGGGGGCGAAGGGCAGCACAGGAGACCCAGTACTTC. The encoded protein is CSGGRRAAQETQYF.

This chain joins TRBV20-1 and TRBJ2-7; no clear D gene. V was clipped by 3 bases and J by 1 base, with 10 bases between them. CDR1 is DFQATT and CDR2 is SNEGSKA in the germline V gene (reference sequence). This CDR3 has 13 residues. The CDR3 spells CSASDPESYEQYF. Written as DNA, the CDR3 is TGCAGTGCTAGTGACCCAGAATCCTACGAGCAGTACTTC.

The chain combines TRBV20-1 with TRBJ2-7; D unclear. Germline CDR1 is DFQATT and CDR2 is SNEGSKA (reference sequence). The ends were cut back, 0 bases at V and 7 bases at J, with 19 bases in the middle. This CDR3 is 15 amino acids long. The chain's CDR3 is CSARDRIFSYNEQYF. As DNA, the CDR3 is TGCAGTGCTAGAGATCGCATCTTCTCCTACAATGAGCAGTACTTC.

J is TRBJ1-2 and V is TRBV7-9; D unresolved. Between the trimmed V and J ends, which lost 5 bases and 4 bases, there was a span of 11 bases. CDR3 size: 13 residues. Germline CDR1 is SEHNR and CDR2 is FQNEAQ (reference sequence). CDR3 residues: CASSLTDLYGYTF. CDR3 DNA: TGTGCCAGCAGCCTTACGGACCTCTATGGCTACACCTTC.

The chain employs TRBV20-1 and TRBJ2-7, with a tentative D call TRBD2 (6 bases). The germline V gene has CDR1 DFQATT and CDR2 SNEGSKA (reference sequence). The CDR3 loop spans 15 amino acids. The germline V and J ends were trimmed by 0 bases and 0 bases, with 12 bases remaining between them. The CDR3 is CSARDASESSYEQYF. The DNA of the CDR3 is TGCAGTGCTAGAGATGCTAGCGAAAGCTCCTACGAGCAGTACTTC.